This note documents a single T cell receptor (beta chain) sequence. Its target is not known. This CDR3 contains 15 residues. Looked up from germline, CDR1 is LGHNA and CDR2 is YSLEER. V lost 5 bases to trimming and J lost 4 bases; unmatched junction nucleotides: 5. The PCR was carried out with 60 Vbeta primers and 13 Jbeta primers. Data came from immunoSEQ multiplex PCR; TCRdb stores just in-frame clones and leaves some out. The repertoire holds 93,000 or so clones, with 65% to 80% as singletons. These data are taken from a study of cytomegalovirus exposure and HLA in healthy donors. Study-wide points: TCR beta V segments were, for the most part, productive about 87% or about 30% of the time in an earlier analysis. In all likelihood, a cluster of highly shared sequence variants was a sequencing artifact. One later analysis reportedly identified an Asian-associated ancestry cluster that showed fewer N-insertions than the approximately 600-donor mean.

The chain joins TRBV4-3 to TRBJ2-7; 13 positions match TRBD2. This sequence was found in a woman aged 18-30 years in good health and CMV-seropositive. Source material: PBMCs. CDR3 sequence reads: CASSERLAGGYEQYF. The CDR3 DNA reads TGCGCCAGCAGCGAACGACTAGCGGGAGGTTACGAGCAGTACTTC.